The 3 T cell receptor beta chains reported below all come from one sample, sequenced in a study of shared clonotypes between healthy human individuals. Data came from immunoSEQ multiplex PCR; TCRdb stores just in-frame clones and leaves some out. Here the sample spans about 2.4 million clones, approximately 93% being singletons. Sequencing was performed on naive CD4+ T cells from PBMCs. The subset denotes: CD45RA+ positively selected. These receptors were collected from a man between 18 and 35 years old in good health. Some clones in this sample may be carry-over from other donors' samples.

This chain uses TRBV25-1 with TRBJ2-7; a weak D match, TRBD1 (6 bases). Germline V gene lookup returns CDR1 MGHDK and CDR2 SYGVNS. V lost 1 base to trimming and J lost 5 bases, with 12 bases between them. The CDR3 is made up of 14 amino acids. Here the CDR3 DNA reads TGTGCCAGCAGTGAATTGGCAGGGGTTGACGAGCAGTACTTC. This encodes CASSELAGVDEQYF.

CDR3 bases: TGTGCCAGCAGTTTTGGTAGGGGGCCCGTCCTTGAGACCCAGTACTTC. It encodes CASSFGRGPVLETQYF. The chain carries TRBV28 and TRBJ2-5; 7 bases match TRBD1. The CDR3 loop spans 16 amino acids. After removal of 3 bases from V and 5 bases from J, the junction contained 12 bases not matched to a gene. The germline gives CDR1 MDHEN, CDR2 SYDVKM.

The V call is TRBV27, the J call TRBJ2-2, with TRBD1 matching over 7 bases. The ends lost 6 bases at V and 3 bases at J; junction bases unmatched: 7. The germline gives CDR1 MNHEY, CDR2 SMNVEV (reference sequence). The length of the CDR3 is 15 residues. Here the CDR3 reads CASRDGDSHTGELFF. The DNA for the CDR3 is TGTGCCAGCAGGGATGGGGACAGCCACACCGGGGAGCTGTTTTTT.